A single sample gave rise to the 28 T cell receptor beta chains below, sequenced in a study of shared clonotypes between healthy human individuals. This table comes from immunoSEQ multiplex PCR, and its TCRdb copy is limited to in-frame clones, with some not included. This sample has over a million clones, with roughly 97% found just once. The sample was naive CD4+ T cells sorted from blood. The subset is: CD45RA+ positively selected. These receptor sequences come from a man aged 25 to 45 in good health.

CDR3 in amino acids: CASRAGATNEKLFF. CDR3 nucleotide sequence: TGTGCCAGCCGTGCTGGAGCAACTAATGAAAAACTGTTTTTT. This chain joins TRBV28 and TRBJ1-4, with D hard to call. The CDR3 is 14 residues long. The V end lost 8 bases, the J end lost 0 bases, and 10 bases lay between the germline ends. CDR1 is MDHEN, CDR2 SYDVKM, per germline. Variable domain in full (rest from reference TRBV28 and TRBJ1-4): DVKVTQSSRYLVKRTGEKVFLECVQDMDHENMFWYRQDPGLGLRLIYFSYDVKMKEKGDIPEGYSVSREKKERFSLILESASTNQTSMYLCASRAGATNEKLFFGSGTQLSVL.

The rearrangement joins TRBV4-2 to TRBJ1-4; D call uncertain. CDR1 and CDR2 (germline): LGHNA, YNFKEQ. Trimming left V 0 bases short and J 8 bases short, with 16 bases between. The CDR3 length is 16 residues. CDR3 sequence (DNA): TGTGCCAGCAGCCAAGATGGGGAGGGATTGAGGGAAAAACTGTTTTTT. This translates into CASSQDGEGLREKLFF.

The chain couples TRBV14 to TRBJ2-4, with 9 positions matching TRBD2. The J segment lost 6 bases and the V segment lost 1 base, leaving 10 bases of the junction unmatched. CDR3 length: 17 residues. The germline V gene has CDR1 SGHDN and CDR2 FVKESK. DNA for the CDR3: TGTGCCAGCAGCCAAGGAGGTAGCGGGAGATCTGGAAACATTCAGTACTTC. This codes for CASSQGGSGRSGNIQYF.

This clone was seen once. The chain combines TRBV7-2 with TRBJ2-2, with D possibly being TRBD2 (5 bases). CDR3 length: 12 residues. Trimming pared 6 bases from V and 7 bases from J, leaving 9 bases between. The germline CDR1 and CDR2 sequences are SGHTA and FQGNSA. The DNA for the CDR3 is TGTGCCAGCAGATCGGCGGGCGGGGAGCTGTTTTTT. It codes for CASRSAGGELFF.

The chain employs TRBV15 and TRBJ2-1; the D is unclear. Per the germline V gene, CDR1 is LNHNV and CDR2 is YYDKDF (reference sequence). The V end was cut by 8 bases, the J end by 3 bases, with 8 bases between. The CDR3 extends over 12 amino acids. In DNA form, the CDR3 reads TGTGCCACCCGGGCGGACTACAATGAGCAGTTCTTC. It codes for CATRADYNEQFF.

J is TRBJ2-5 and V is TRBV5-1; D is ambiguous. CDR3 size: 14 residues. Germline-derived CDR1 and CDR2 are SGHRS and YFSETQ. The V end lost 3 bases, the J end lost 1 base, and 10 bases lay between the germline ends. The CDR3 DNA reads TGCGCCAGCAGCTCCAAAAGCGCCCAAGAGACCCAGTACTTC. It is translated as CASSSKSAQETQYF.

This chain uses TRBV10-3 with TRBJ2-1; D is uncertain. Germline CDR1 is ENHRY and CDR2 is SYGVKD. The V end was cut by 10 bases, the J end by 8 bases, with 18 bases between. The CDR3 length is 13 residues. In DNA form, the CDR3 reads TGTGCCACCTATTTATTGGCTGGCGATGAGCAGTTCTTC. Protein sequence: CATYLLAGDEQFF.

J is TRBJ2-3 and V is TRBV27; 12 positions agree with TRBD2. Per the germline V gene, CDR1 is MNHEY and CDR2 is SMNVEV (reference sequence). V shed 4 bases, J shed 3 bases, and the junction held 11 bases outside the gene matches. This CDR3 spans 18 amino acids. The CDR3 DNA is TGTGCCAGCAGTTCAACAACCCTAGCGGGAGGGCCGACAGATACGCAGTATTTT. Translation gives CASSSTTLAGGPTDTQYF.

V is TRBV5-1 and J is TRBJ2-2; the match to TRBD1 covers 7 bases. The trim removed 1 base at V and 0 bases at J, leaving 9 bases unmatched. Germline V gene data show CDR1 as SGHRS and CDR2 as YFSETQ. CDR3 length: 18 residues. CDR3 amino acids: CASSLFSSGTANTGELFF. The CDR3 region has the DNA TGCGCCAGCAGCTTGTTTTCTTCGGGGACAGCGAACACCGGGGAGCTGTTTTTT.

The chain uses TRBV9 and TRBJ1-1; D gene ambiguous. This CDR3 region has 15 residues. V lost 4 bases and J lost 3, with 16 bases in between. Germline-derived CDR1 and CDR2 are SGDLS and YYNGEE. The CDR3 sequence is CASSPLRRVDTEAFF. CDR3 DNA: TGTGCCAGCAGCCCCCTCAGACGGGTTGACACTGAAGCTTTCTTT. Using reference TRBV9 and TRBJ1-1 for the parts outside the CDR3, the full variable domain is DSGVTQTPKHLITATGQRVTLRCSPRSGDLSVYWYQQSLDQGLQFLIQYYNGEERAKGNILERFSAQQFPDLHSELNLSSLELGDSALYFCASSPLRRVDTEAFFGQGTRLTVV.

This clone has only one observation. This rearrangement joins TRBV10-1 to TRBJ1-1; no definite D call. Germline loops: CDR1 WNHNN, CDR2 SYGVQD (reference sequence). The CDR3 is 13 residues long. Trimming removed 10 bases at V and 6 bases at J, with 18 bases between. The CDR3 DNA is TGCGCCATAAACCCGGGAATCGTGCCTGAAGCTTTCTTT. Its translation is CAINPGIVPEAFF.

On this clone: The junction shows a germline mismatch at one end, possibly a read error. This chain joins TRBV7-9 and TRBJ2-7; TRBD1 matches at 9 bases. The CDR3 is 16 residues long. Per germline, CDR1 SEHNR and CDR2 FQNEAQ (reference sequence). The CDR3 coding sequence is TGTGCCAGCAGCGTAGCTACAGGGGGCAGGTCCTACGAGCAGTACTTC. This encodes CASSVATGGRSYEQYF. The full variable domain, completed using reference TRBV7-9 and TRBJ2-7, is DTGVSQNPRHKITKRGQNVTFRCDPISEHNRLYWYRQTLGQGPEFLTYFQNEAQLEKSRLLSDRFSAERPKGSFSTLEIQRTEQGDSAMYLCASSVATGGRSYEQYFGPGTRLTVT.

The CDR3 DNA is TGTGCCAGTAGCTATGGACGGAGCTCTGGAAACACCATATATTTT. Translated, it gives CASSYGRSSGNTIYF. This chain joins TRBV19 and TRBJ1-3; no definite D call. CDR3 length: 15 amino acids. Germline CDR1 and CDR2: LNHDA and SQIVND (reference sequence). The V and J ends lost 6 bases and 0 bases respectively, with 12 bases between them.

The V gene is TRBV13, the J gene TRBJ2-1; TRBD2 matches 11 bases. Germline trimming cut 1 base from V and 0 bases from J; bases unmatched to any gene: 20. CDR3 size: 23 residues. Per germline, CDR1 PRHDT and CDR2 FYEKMQ (reference sequence). In DNA, the CDR3 is TGTGCCAGCAGCTTAGATGGATGGTTCTCTTCTAGCGGGAGGTCAAGCTCCTACAATGAGCAGTTCTTC. It yields the protein CASSLDGWFSSSGRSSSYNEQFF.

The genes are TRBV4-3 and TRBJ2-2; 15 bases match TRBD2. The CDR3 extends over 18 amino acids. The junction had 5 bases not matched to a gene; V was cut back by 3 bases and J by 3 bases. The V gene's germline CDR1 is LGHNA and CDR2 YSLEER. The CDR3 DNA is TGCGCCAGCAGCCATGGACTAGCGGGAGGGCCGGACACCGGGGAGCTGTTTTTT. It specifies CASSHGLAGGPDTGELFF.

A note on this clone: The identical CDR3 is also encoded by other nucleotide sequences in the sample. The chain links TRBV6-1 to TRBJ1-4; D ambiguous. Germline-derived CDR1 and CDR2 are MNHNS and SASEGT. V shed 4 bases and J shed 2 bases, with 8 bases lying between them. This CDR3 has 14 amino acids. This chain's CDR3 is CASSVGGTNEKLFF. The CDR3 DNA sequence: TGTGCCAGCAGTGTTGGAGGGACTAATGAAAAACTGTTTTTT.

The chain joins TRBV5-6 to TRBJ2-2; D ambiguous. The germline V gene encodes CDR1 SGHDT and CDR2 YYEEEE. The CDR3 has 14 residues. Trimming took off 4 bases at V and 7 bases at J, with 14 bases between the two ends. The CDR3 nucleotides are TGTGCCAGCAGCGGATACGAGATGGGCGGGGAGCTGTTTTTT. Protein: CASSGYEMGGELFF.

The chain employs TRBV19 and TRBJ1-3, with D possibly being TRBD1 (5 bases). Trimming left V 5 bases short and J 0 bases short, with 14 bases between. This CDR3 is built from 16 residues. CDR1 is LNHDA, CDR2 SQIVND, per germline (reference sequence). DNA for the CDR3: TGTGCCAGTAGTCCCACGAGGGGTTCCTCTGGAAACACCATATATTTT. It yields the protein CASSPTRGSSGNTIYF.

The rearrangement joins TRBV19 to TRBJ1-4; D gene ambiguous. This CDR3 is built from 14 residues. Trimming cost V 0 bases and J 5 bases, with 7 bases left between them. In germline, CDR1 is LNHDA, CDR2 SQIVND (reference sequence). The CDR3 DNA follows: TGTGCCAGTAGTATAGATTGGCAGAATGAAAAACTGTTTTTT. Amino acid sequence: CASSIDWQNEKLFF.

Notes on this clone: At one boundary the junction diverges from the germline segment, which might be a read error. The chain recombines TRBV7-7 with TRBJ2-2; D perhaps matches TRBD2 (6 bases). Looked up from germline, CDR1 is SSHAT and CDR2 is FNYEAQ (reference sequence). The CDR3 totals 22 residues. The CDR3 sequence is CASSLSSSGLPTSKKLTGELFF. CDR3 in DNA: TGTGCTAGCAGCTTATCCTCCTCGGGACTTCCGACCTCCAAGAAACTCACCGGGGAGCTGTTTTTT. Looking up the rest from reference TRBV7-7 and TRBJ2-2 gives the full variable domain: GAGVSQSPRYKVTKRGQDVTLRCDPISSHATLYWYQQALGQGPEFLTYFNYEAQPDKSGLPSDRFSAERPEGSISTLTIQRTEQRDSAMYRCASSLSSSGLPTSKKLTGELFFGEGSRLTVL.

This clone appeared once. J is TRBJ2-7 and V is TRBV5-8; a weak D match, TRBD2 (6 bases). Trimming took 1 base from V and 4 from J, leaving 12 bases between them. The CDR3 runs to 14 residues. Germline V gene data show CDR1 as SGHTS and CDR2 as YDEGEE. Here the CDR3 reads CASSLMLGGYEQYF. Written as DNA, the CDR3 is TGTGCCAGCAGCTTGATGTTAGGAGGGTACGAGCAGTACTTC.

The V call is TRBV28, the J call TRBJ2-7; 7 bases map to TRBD2. The CDR3 has 15 amino acids. Unmatched junction bases numbered 7, after V lost 2 bases and J lost 3 bases. The germline CDR1 and CDR2 sequences are MDHEN and SYDVKM. The CDR3 protein is CASSLRSSGNYEQYF. The DNA for the CDR3 is TGTGCCAGCAGTTTAAGGTCTAGCGGTAACTACGAGCAGTACTTC.

The chain combines TRBV9 with TRBJ2-2; tentative D call: TRBD1 (5 bases). The CDR3 contains 15 residues. Germline V lookup: CDR1 SGDLS, CDR2 YYNGEE. V lost 3 bases to trimming and J lost 4 bases, with 13 bases between them. As DNA, the CDR3 is TGTGCCAGCAGCGCTCGACAGCACCCCACCGGGGAGCTGTTTTTT. Translating gives CASSARQHPTGELFF.

V is TRBV4-3 and J is TRBJ1-2; no reliable D call. V shed 2 bases and J shed 2 bases, with 9 bases lying between them. CDR3 length: 14 residues. Germline V gene data show CDR1 as LGHNA and CDR2 as YSLEER. CDR3 region: CASSQSPGNYGYTF. DNA of the CDR3: TGCGCCAGCAGCCAATCCCCGGGGAACTATGGCTACACCTTC.

The gene calls are TRBV28 and TRBJ1-2, with D perhaps TRBD1 (6 bases). V was cut by 11 bases and J by 3 bases, with 10 bases left in between. This CDR3 region has 11 residues. The V gene's germline CDR1 is MDHEN and CDR2 SYDVKM. The CDR3 sequence: CAGGPHYGYTF. The CDR3 DNA sequence: TGTGCCGGGGGGCCCCACTATGGCTACACCTTC.

V gene TRBV7-2 combines with J gene TRBJ2-5; 8 bases align to TRBD1. V lost 5 bases to trimming and J lost 5 bases; unmatched junction nucleotides: 10. There are 15 residues in the CDR3. Germline-derived CDR1 and CDR2 are SGHTA and FQGNSA. CDR3 DNA sequence: TGTGCCAGCAGCACACGGACAGGGTCAGTGGAGACCCAGTACTTC. This sequence encodes CASSTRTGSVETQYF.

The chain carries TRBV7-8 and TRBJ2-1, with 7 nucleotides matching TRBD2. CDR3 length: 16 residues. CDR1 is SGHVS and CDR2 is FQNEAQ in the germline V gene. The V and J ends lost 2 bases and 7 bases, in that order; junction bases with no gene match: 11. In DNA, the CDR3 is TGTGCCAGCAGCTTACTTTGGCGGGAGCAAATGAATGAGCAGTTCTTC. This translates into CASSLLWREQMNEQFF.

The gene calls are TRBV18 and TRBJ2-5; TRBD1 agrees at 7 bases. Germline CDR1 KGHSH, CDR2 LQKENI. CDR3 size: 13 residues. Losses at the gene ends were 6 bases for V and 4 bases for J; bases not matched to a gene: 5. The chain's CDR3 is CASSPTGAETQYF. In nucleotides, the CDR3 is TGTGCCAGCTCCCCCACAGGGGCAGAGACCCAGTACTTC.